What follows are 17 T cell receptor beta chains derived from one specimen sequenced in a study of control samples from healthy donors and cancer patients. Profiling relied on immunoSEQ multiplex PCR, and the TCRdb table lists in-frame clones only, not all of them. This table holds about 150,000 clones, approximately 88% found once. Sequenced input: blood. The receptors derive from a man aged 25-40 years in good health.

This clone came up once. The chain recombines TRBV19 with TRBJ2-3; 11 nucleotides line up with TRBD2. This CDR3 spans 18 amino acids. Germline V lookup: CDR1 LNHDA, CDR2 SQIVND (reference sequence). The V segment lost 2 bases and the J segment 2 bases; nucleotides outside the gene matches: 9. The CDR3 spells CASSITPASGGYTDTQYF. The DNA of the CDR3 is TGTGCCAGTAGTATAACCCCGGCTAGCGGGGGGTACACAGATACGCAGTATTTT.

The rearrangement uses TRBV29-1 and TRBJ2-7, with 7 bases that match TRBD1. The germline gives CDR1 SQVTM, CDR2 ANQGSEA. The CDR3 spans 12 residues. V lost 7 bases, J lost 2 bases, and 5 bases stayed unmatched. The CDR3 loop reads CSASGQTYEQYF. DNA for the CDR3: TGCAGCGCATCGGGACAGACCTACGAGCAGTACTTC.

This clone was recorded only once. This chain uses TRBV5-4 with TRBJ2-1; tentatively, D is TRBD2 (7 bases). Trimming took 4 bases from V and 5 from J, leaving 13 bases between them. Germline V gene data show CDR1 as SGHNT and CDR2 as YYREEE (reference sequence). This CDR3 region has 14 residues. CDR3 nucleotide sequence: TGTGCCAGCAGCGGGGGGGCCCCTCACAATGAGCAGTTCTTC. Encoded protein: CASSGGAPHNEQFF.

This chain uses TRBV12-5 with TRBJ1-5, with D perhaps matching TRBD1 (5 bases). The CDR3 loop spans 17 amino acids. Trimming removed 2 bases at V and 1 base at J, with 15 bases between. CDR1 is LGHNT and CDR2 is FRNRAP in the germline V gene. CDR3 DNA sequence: TGTGCTAGTGGTTTGTGGGTCGGGGCGGCGAGCAATCAGCCCCAGCATTTT. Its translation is CASGLWVGAASNQPQHF.

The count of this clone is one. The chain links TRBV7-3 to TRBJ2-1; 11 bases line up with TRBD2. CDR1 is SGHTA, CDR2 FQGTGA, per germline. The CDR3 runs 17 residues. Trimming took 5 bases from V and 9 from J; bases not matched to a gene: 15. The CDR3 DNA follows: TGTGCCAGCAGCCGAACTAGCGGGGGAACTAGGGCAGGTGAGCAGTTCTTC. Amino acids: CASSRTSGGTRAGEQFF. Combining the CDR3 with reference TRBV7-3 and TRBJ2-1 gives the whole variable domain GAGVSQTPSNKVTEKGKYVELRCDPISGHTALYWYRQSLGQGPEFLIYFQGTGAADDSGLPNDRFFAVRPEGSVSTLKIQRTERGDSAVYLCASSRTSGGTRAGEQFFGPGTRLTVL.

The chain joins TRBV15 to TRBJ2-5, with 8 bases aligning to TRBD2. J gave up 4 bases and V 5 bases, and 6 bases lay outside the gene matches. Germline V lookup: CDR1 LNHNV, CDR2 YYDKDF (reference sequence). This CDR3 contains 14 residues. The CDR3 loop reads CATSSRRGGETQYF. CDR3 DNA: TGTGCCACCAGCTCCCGACGGGGGGGAGAGACCCAGTACTTC.

The CDR3 DNA reads TGTGCCAGCAGTATTACCGGGACTAGGTCCCACATTCAGTACTTC. Translation gives CASSITGTRSHIQYF. This chain links TRBV7-2 with TRBJ2-4; the match to TRBD2 covers 8 bases. After removal of 6 bases from V and 8 bases from J, the junction contained 12 bases not matched to a gene. The CDR3 totals 15 residues. Germline loops: CDR1 SGHTA, CDR2 FQGNSA.

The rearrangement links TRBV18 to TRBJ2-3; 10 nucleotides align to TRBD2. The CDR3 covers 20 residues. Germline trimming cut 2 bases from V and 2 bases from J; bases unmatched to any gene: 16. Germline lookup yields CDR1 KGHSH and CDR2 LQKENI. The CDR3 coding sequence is TGTGCCAGCTCACCAGTTTACTTAGCGGGAGGTCTTTATAACACAGATACGCAGTATTTT. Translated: CASSPVYLAGGLYNTDTQYF.

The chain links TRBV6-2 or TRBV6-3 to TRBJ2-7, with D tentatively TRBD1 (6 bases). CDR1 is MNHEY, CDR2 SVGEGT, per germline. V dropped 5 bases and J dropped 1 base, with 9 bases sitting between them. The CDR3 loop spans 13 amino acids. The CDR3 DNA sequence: TGTGCCAGCAGTGCCACAGGGTCCTACGAGCAGTACTTC. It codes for CASSATGSYEQYF.

The CDR3 loop reads CASQVGGLRTDTQYF. CDR3 DNA sequence: TGTGCCAGTCAAGTCGGGGGGCTACGCACAGATACGCAGTATTTT. The V call is TRBV19, the J call TRBJ2-3, with TRBD2 as a possible D gene (7 bases). Germline lookup yields CDR1 LNHDA and CDR2 SQIVND (reference sequence). V dropped 8 bases and J dropped 1 base, with 16 bases sitting between them. The CDR3 length is 15 residues.

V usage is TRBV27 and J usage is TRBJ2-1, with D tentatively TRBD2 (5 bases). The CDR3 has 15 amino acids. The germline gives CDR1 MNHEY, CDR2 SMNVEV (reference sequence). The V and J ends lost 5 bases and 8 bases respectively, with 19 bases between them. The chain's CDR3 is CASSPRSLARDEQFF. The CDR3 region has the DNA TGTGCCAGCAGTCCTCGTTCCCTCGCGCGGGATGAGCAGTTCTTC.

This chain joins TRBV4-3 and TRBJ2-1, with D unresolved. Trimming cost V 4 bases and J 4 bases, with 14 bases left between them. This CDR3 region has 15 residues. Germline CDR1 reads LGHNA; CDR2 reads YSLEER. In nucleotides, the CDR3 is TGCGCCAGCAGCCTCGGTCGGGCCCTTTACAATGAGCAGTTCTTC. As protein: CASSLGRALYNEQFF.

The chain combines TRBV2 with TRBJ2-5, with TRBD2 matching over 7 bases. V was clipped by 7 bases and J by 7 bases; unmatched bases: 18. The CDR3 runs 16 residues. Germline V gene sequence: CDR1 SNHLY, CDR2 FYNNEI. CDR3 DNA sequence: TGTGCCAGCACTCCGCGTCAGCGGGATTATCTCGGGACCCAGTACTTC. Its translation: CASTPRQRDYLGTQYF. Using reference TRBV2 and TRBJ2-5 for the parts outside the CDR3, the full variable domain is EPEVTQTPSHQVTQMGQEVILRCVPISNHLYFYWYRQILGQKVEFLVSFYNNEISEKSEIFDDQFSVERPDGSNFTLKIRSTKLEDSAMYFCASTPRQRDYLGTQYFGPGTRLLVL.

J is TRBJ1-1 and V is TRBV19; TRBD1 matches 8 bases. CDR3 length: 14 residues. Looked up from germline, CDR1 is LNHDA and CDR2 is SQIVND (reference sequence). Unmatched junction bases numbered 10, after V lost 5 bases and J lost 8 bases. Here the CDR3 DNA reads TGTGCCAGTAGTTCCCAAGCCGGGACAGGCGAAGCTTTCTTT. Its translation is CASSSQAGTGEAFF.

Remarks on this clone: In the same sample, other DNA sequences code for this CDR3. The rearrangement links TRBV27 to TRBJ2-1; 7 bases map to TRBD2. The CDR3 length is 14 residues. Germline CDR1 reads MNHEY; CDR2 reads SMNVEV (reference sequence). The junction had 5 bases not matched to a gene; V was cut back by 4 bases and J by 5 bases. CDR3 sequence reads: CASSWGGVDNEQFF. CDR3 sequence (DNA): TGTGCCAGCAGTTGGGGGGGGGTAGACAATGAGCAGTTCTTC.

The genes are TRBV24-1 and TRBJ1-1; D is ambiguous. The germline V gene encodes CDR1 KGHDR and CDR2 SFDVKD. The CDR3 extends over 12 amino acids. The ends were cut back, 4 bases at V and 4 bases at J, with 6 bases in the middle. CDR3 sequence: CATSEGGTEAFF. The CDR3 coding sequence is TGTGCCACCAGTGAGGGCGGCACTGAAGCTTTCTTT.

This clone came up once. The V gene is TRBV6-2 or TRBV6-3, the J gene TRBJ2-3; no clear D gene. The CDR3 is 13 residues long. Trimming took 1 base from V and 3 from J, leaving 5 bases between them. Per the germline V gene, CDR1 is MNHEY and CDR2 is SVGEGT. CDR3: CASSYFKTDTQYF. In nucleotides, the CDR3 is TGTGCCAGCAGTTACTTTAAGACAGATACGCAGTATTTT.